These 5 T cell receptor beta chains were all obtained from the same sample, sequenced in a study of OX40 agonist ivuxolimab in advanced cancers. Libraries were prepared by immunoSEQ multiplex PCR; TCRdb keeps only in-frame clonotypes and omits some of them. The sample has roughly 80,000 clones, approximately 80% seen once. The sequences come from CD4+ or CD8+ T cells sorted from blood, collected in a trial of the OX40 agonist ivuxolimab. These receptors were collected from an adult with an advanced solid tumor such as melanoma, head and neck, liver or kidney cancer.

The genes are TRBV28 and TRBJ1-2, with a possible D match to TRBD1 (6 bases). The V end was cut by 6 bases, the J end by 0 bases, with 11 bases between. CDR1 is MDHEN, CDR2 SYDVKM, per germline. CDR3 size: 14 residues. The DNA for the CDR3 is TGTGCCAGCAGCTGGGGGCAATCTAACTATGGCTACACCTTC. Translated: CASSWGQSNYGYTF.

This chain links TRBV7-2 with TRBJ2-1; TRBD1 matches at 7 bases. The CDR3 consists of 15 residues. The germline CDR1 and CDR2 sequences are SGHTA and FQGNSA. Trimming took 5 bases from V and 0 from J; bases not matched to a gene: 4. For the CDR3, the DNA is TGTGCCAGCAGCCCGGACAGGACCTCCTACAATGAGCAGTTCTTC. This codes for CASSPDRTSYNEQFF.

Written as DNA, the CDR3 is TGTGCCAGCAGTGAGATGGGAAGGAACACTGAAGCTTTCTTT. This gives the protein CASSEMGRNTEAFF. The rearrangement joins TRBV2 to TRBJ1-1; D not resolved. From germline, CDR1 is SNHLY and CDR2 FYNNEI. The CDR3 extends over 14 amino acids. V gave up 3 bases and J gave up 1 base, with 9 bases separating them.

The chain combines TRBV10-3 with TRBJ2-2; TRBD1 is a possible D gene (6 bases). Germline V gene data show CDR1 as ENHRY and CDR2 as SYGVKD. With 0 bases removed from V and 3 bases from J, the gap between germline ends came to 14 bases. The CDR3 has 17 residues. Written as DNA, the CDR3 is TGTGCCATCAGTGAGTCTCGGCAGGGGCCCCACACCGGGGAGCTGTTTTTT. Its protein is CAISESRQGPHTGELFF.

The chain is built from TRBV9 and TRBJ1-1; no reliable D call. The CDR3 is made up of 13 amino acids. Germline assignment: CDR1 SGDLS and CDR2 YYNGEE. The ends were cut back, 5 bases at V and 0 bases at J, with 8 bases in the middle. CDR3: CASSKQLNTEAFF. The CDR3 bases are TGTGCCAGCAGTAAACAGCTGAACACTGAAGCTTTCTTT.